The rows below give T cell receptor beta chains drawn from one sample of a study of identical twins. TCRdb recomputed calls from the 5' RACE reads with MiXCR, one row per CDR3 protein. The sample has fewer than 250,000 distinct CDR3 sequences, around a tenth seen once. Sequencing was performed on memory (CD45RO+) T cells sorted from blood. The receptors shown here come from a woman aged 18-29 years in good health. Both conserved end residues are part of each CDR3. D genes are given only for firm matches. Clone sizes are given selectively: once, few, many, or a class where the clone is expanded.

j_call clone_size d_call v_call cdr3_length cdr3_aa cdr3_nt
TRBJ1-1 few TRBD1 TRBV2 16 CASSEFLDREGTEAFF TGTGCCAGCAGTGAGTTCTTGGACAGGGAGGGCACTGAAGCTTTCTTT
TRBJ1-1 NA NA TRBV2 14 CASSETGTNTEAFF TGTGCCAGCAGTGAAACAGGGACGAACACTGAAGCTTTCTTT
TRBJ1-2 NA NA TRBV20-1 15 CSASTPLAGSYGYTF TGCAGTGCTAGCACCCCACTCGCGGGGTCTTATGGCTACACCTTC
TRBJ2-2 few NA TRBV19 14 CASSSGQIIGELFF TGTGCCTCAAGTAGTGGTCAGATCATCGGGGAGCTGTTTTTT
TRBJ1-5 NA NA TRBV20-1 13 CSARVALSQPQHF TGCAGTGCTAGAGTGGCTTTATCCCAGCCCCAGCATTTT
TRBJ1-2 NA NA TRBV27 16 CASATPRGGGYYGYTF TGTGCCAGTGCCACACCTAGGGGAGGGGGATACTATGGCTACACCTTC
TRBJ1-6 NA NA TRBV10-2 13 CASRGEQISPLHF TGCGCCAGCAGGGGAGAGCAAATATCACCCCTCCACTTT
TRBJ2-2 many NA TRBV5-1 16 CASSSPGLTNTGELFF TGCGCCAGCAGCTCGCCGGGACTTACGAACACCGGGGAGCTGTTTTTT
TRBJ1-1 few NA TRBV10-3 15 CAISDRGTRVIEAFF TGTGCCATCAGTGATAGGGGTACCCGAGTTATCGAGGCTTTCTTT
TRBJ2-1 few NA TRBV6-5 15 CASSYKGPSYNEQFF TGTGCCAGCAGTTACAAGGGGCCCTCCTACAATGAGCAGTTCTTC
TRBJ1-1 many NA TRBV29-1 11 CSVRDDTEAFF TGCAGCGTACGGGATGACACTGAAGCTTTCTTT
TRBJ2-1 few NA TRBV10-3 13 CAGSAGTDNEQFF TGTGCCGGGAGCGCCGGAACAGACAATGAGCAGTTCTTC
TRBJ2-5 NA NA TRBV5-1 15 CASSLDGVIGETQYF TGCGCCAGCAGCTTGGATGGGGTAATAGGAGAGACCCAGTACTTC
TRBJ2-1 few TRBD2 TRBV7-9 15 CASSFTSGGYNEQFF TGTGCCAGCAGCTTTACTAGCGGGGGATACAATGAGCAGTTCTTC
TRBJ2-3 few NA TRBV6-1 16 CASFPPAQGGADTQYF TGTGCCAGCTTCCCACCTGCCCAGGGGGGGGCAGATACGCAGTATTTT
TRBJ1-2 many NA TRBV11-2 14 CASSLLTGSPGYTF TGTGCCAGCAGCTTACTAACAGGGTCTCCAGGCTACACCTTC
TRBJ1-1 many NA TRBV5-1 16 CASSLAFLTLNTEAFF TGCGCCAGCAGCTTGGCATTCCTTACCCTGAACACTGAAGCTTTCTTT
TRBJ2-3 NA TRBD2 TRBV6-5 16 CASSYSSGTFTDTQYF TGTGCCAGCAGTTACTCCAGCGGGACCTTCACAGATACGCAGTATTTT
TRBJ1-2 NA NA TRBV20-1 12 CSAIQADYGYTF TGCAGTGCGATACAGGCCGACTATGGCTACACCTTC
TRBJ2-1 many NA TRBV5-1 15 CASSLLTGSWYEQFF TGCGCCAGCAGCTTGCTGACAGGTAGTTGGTATGAGCAGTTCTTC
TRBJ1-6 few NA TRBV12-3/TRBV12-4 14 CASSLTPSLTLLHF TGTGCCAGCAGCCTGACACCTTCCCTAACTCTCCTCCACTTT
TRBJ2-1 many NA TRBV24-1 14 CATSDPVRPHEQFF TGTGCCACCAGTGATCCGGTCAGGCCCCATGAGCAGTTCTTC
TRBJ2-3 many TRBD2 TRBV29-1 15 CSVETLAGSTDTQYF TGCAGCGTTGAAACCCTAGCGGGGAGCACAGATACGCAGTATTTT
TRBJ2-3 few NA TRBV5-4 14 CASSLDRSTDTQYF TGTGCCAGCAGCTTGGACAGGAGCACAGATACGCAGTATTTT
TRBJ2-1 many NA TRBV20-1 13 CSATAPHSDEQFF TGCAGTGCTACCGCTCCGCATAGCGATGAGCAGTTCTTC
TRBJ1-2 NA NA TRBV18 13 CASSPPGGDGYTF TGTGCCAGCTCCCCCCCGGGGGGTGACGGCTACACCTTC
TRBJ1-1 few NA TRBV5-6 14 CASSDRRADTEAFF TGTGCCAGCAGCGATCGGCGGGCAGACACTGAAGCTTTCTTT
TRBJ2-7 NA TRBD2 TRBV18 13 CASSPSGKSKQYF TGTGCCAGCTCACCTAGCGGGAAAAGCAAGCAGTACTTC
TRBJ1-4 many NA TRBV29-1 11 CSVVRNEKLFF TGCAGCGTTGTGAGGAATGAAAAACTGTTTTTT
TRBJ2-3 NA NA TRBV30 14 CAGNWGQGKDTQYF TGTGCCGGAAATTGGGGGCAGGGAAAGGATACGCAGTATTTT
TRBJ2-3 NA NA TRBV7-2 15 CASSRGDTVTDTQYF TGTGCCAGCAGCCGAGGGGACACCGTCACAGATACGCAGTATTTT
TRBJ2-7 NA NA TRBV27 16 CASSSIQTSRFYEQYF TGTGCCAGCAGTTCTATTCAAACTAGTAGGTTCTACGAGCAGTACTTC
TRBJ2-7 NA NA TRBV20-1 15 CSARESGRGAYEQYF TGCAGTGCTAGAGAGTCCGGCAGGGGAGCGTACGAGCAGTACTTC
TRBJ2-2 few NA TRBV5-1 14 CASSLEKLSGELFF TGCGCCAGCAGCTTGGAGAAGTTGAGCGGGGAGCTGTTTTTT
TRBJ1-4 few NA TRBV6-1 13 CASMIGNNEKLFF TGTGCCAGCATGATAGGGAATAATGAAAAACTGTTTTTT
TRBJ1-5 many NA TRBV12-3/TRBV12-4 14 CASSLQQGDQPQHF TGTGCCAGCAGTTTGCAACAGGGTGATCAGCCCCAGCATTTT
TRBJ2-5 many NA TRBV7-3 14 CASSLNTAQETQYF TGTGCCAGCAGCTTAAATACAGCCCAAGAGACCCAGTACTTC
TRBJ2-5 few NA TRBV6-2/TRBV6-3 17 CASSYGPKDPVQETQYF TGTGCCAGCAGTTACGGACCCAAGGACCCCGTACAAGAGACCCAGTACTTC
TRBJ2-3 many NA TRBV10-3 15 CAISESQRGGDTQYF TGTGCCATCAGTGAGTCGCAGCGAGGGGGAGATACGCAGTATTTT
TRBJ1-1 few NA TRBV28 15 CASSLYQVGPTEAFF TGTGCCAGCAGTTTATATCAGGTCGGCCCCACTGAAGCTTTCTTT